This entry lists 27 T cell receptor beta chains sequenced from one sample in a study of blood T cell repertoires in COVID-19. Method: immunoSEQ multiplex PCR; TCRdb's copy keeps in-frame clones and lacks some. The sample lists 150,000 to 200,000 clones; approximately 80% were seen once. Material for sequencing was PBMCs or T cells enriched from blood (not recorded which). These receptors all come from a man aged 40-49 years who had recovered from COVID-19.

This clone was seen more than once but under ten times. CDR3 sequence: CASSMASGTVSNEQFF. CDR3 DNA sequence: TGTGCCAGTAGTATGGCTAGCGGGACGGTGTCCAATGAGCAGTTCTTC. The gene calls are TRBV19 and TRBJ2-1, with 9 bases lining up with TRBD2. V was pared by 3 bases and J by 6 bases, with 9 bases of the junction left unmatched. Germline V CDR1 and CDR2: LNHDA, SQIVND (reference sequence). This CDR3 region has 16 residues.

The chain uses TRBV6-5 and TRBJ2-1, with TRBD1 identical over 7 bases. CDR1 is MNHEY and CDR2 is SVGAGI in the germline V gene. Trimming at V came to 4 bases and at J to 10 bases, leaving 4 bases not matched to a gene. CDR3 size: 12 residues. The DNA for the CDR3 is TGTGCCAGCAGTTCACAGGGGAACGAGCAGTTCTTC. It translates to CASSSQGNEQFF.

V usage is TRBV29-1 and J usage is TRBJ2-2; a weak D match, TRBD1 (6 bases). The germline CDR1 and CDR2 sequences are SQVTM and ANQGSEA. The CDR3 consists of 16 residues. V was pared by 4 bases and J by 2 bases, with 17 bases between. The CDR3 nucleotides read TGCAGCGTTGCACTTGGGCAGGGGATTAACACCGGGGAGCTGTTTTTT. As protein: CSVALGQGINTGELFF.

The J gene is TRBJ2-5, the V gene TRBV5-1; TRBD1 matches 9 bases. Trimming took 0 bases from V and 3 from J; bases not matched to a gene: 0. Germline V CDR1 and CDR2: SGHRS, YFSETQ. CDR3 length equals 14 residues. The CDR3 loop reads CASSLGDREETQYF. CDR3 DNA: TGCGCCAGCAGCTTGGGGGACAGGGAAGAGACCCAGTACTTC.

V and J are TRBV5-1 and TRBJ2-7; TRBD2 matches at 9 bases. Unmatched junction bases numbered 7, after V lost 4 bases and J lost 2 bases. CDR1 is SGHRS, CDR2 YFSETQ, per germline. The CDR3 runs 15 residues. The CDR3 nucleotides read TGCGCCAGCAGCCCCGGGCTAGCGGGGACCTACGAGCAGTACTTC. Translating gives CASSPGLAGTYEQYF.

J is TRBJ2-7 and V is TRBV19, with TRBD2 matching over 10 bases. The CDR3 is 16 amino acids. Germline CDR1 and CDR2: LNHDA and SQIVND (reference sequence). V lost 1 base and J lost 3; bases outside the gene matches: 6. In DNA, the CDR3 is TGTGCCAGTAGTATAGTAAGCGCTAGCGGGAGCTACGAGCAGTACTTC. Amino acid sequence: CASSIVSASGSYEQYF.

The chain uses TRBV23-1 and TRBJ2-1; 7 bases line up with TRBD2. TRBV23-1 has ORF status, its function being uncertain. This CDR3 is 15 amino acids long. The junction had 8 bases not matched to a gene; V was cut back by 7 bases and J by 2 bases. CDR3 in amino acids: CASTERDYPYNEQFF. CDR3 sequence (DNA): TGCGCCAGCACCGAAAGGGACTACCCCTACAATGAGCAGTTCTTC.

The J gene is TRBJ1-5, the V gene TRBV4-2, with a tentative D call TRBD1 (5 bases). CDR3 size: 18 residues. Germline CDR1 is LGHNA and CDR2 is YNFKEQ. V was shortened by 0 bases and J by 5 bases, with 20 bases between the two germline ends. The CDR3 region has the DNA TGTGCCAGCAGCCAAGACTCGTTCAAATGGCGGGGGTATCAGCCCCAGCATTTT. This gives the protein CASSQDSFKWRGYQPQHF.

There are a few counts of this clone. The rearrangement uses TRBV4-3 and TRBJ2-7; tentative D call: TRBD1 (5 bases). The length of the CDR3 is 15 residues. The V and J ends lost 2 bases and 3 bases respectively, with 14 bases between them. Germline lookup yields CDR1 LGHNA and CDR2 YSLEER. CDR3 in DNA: TGCGCCAGCAGCCAACGTCAGGGAACTGGCTACGAGCAGTACTTC. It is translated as CASSQRQGTGYEQYF.

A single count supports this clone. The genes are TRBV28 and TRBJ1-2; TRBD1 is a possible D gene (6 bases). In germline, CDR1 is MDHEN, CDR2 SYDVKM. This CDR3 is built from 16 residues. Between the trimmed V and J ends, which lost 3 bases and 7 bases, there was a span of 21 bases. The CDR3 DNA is TGTGCCAGCAGTTTGGGCAGGGGCTGGGGTTCGAGTGGCTACACCTTC. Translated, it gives CASSLGRGWGSSGYTF.

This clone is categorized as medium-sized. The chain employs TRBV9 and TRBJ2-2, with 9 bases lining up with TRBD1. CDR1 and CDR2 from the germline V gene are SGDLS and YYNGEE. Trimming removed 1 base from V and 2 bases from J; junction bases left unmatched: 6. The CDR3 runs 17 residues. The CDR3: CASSVKRDRANTGELFF. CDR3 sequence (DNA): TGTGCCAGCAGCGTAAAAAGGGACAGGGCTAACACCGGGGAGCTGTTTTTT. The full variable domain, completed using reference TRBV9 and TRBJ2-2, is DSGVTQTPKHLITATGQRVTLRCSPRSGDLSVYWYQQSLDQGLQFLIQYYNGEERAKGNILERFSAQQFPDLHSELNLSSLELGDSALYFCASSVKRDRANTGELFFGEGSRLTVL.

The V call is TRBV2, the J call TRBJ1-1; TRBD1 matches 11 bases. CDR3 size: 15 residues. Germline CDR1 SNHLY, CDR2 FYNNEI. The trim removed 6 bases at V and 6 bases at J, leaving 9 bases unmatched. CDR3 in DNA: TGTGCCAGCAGCGCTAGGACAGGGGGCGGCTCTGAAGCTTTCTTT. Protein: CASSARTGGGSEAFF.

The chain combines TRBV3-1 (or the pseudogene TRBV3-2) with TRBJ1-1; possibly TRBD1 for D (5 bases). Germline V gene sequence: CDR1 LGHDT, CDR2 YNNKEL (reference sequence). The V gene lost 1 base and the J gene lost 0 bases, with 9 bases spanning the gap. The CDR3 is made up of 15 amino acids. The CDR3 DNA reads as TGTGCCAGCAGCCAAGGGATAGGGGTGAACACTGAAGCTTTCTTT. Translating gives CASSQGIGVNTEAFF.

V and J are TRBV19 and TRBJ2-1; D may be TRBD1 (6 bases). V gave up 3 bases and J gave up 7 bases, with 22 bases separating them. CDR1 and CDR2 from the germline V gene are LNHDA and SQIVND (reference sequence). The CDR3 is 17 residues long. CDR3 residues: CASSMLQGTDEDNEQFF. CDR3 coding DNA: TGTGCCAGTAGTATGTTACAGGGCACGGACGAGGATAATGAGCAGTTCTTC.

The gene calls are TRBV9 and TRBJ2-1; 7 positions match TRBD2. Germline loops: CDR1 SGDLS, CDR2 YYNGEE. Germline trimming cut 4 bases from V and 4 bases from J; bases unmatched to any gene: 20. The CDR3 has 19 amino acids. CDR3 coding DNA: TGTGCCAGCAGCCCATCCCCCCTAGCGGCCATTAATTATTACAATGAGCAGTTCTTC. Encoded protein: CASSPSPLAAINYYNEQFF.

The CDR3 loop reads CASSPSFAGGYEQYF. CDR3 coding DNA: TGTGCCAGCTCACCATCTTTCGCGGGGGGCTACGAGCAGTACTTC. The chain combines TRBV18 with TRBJ2-7; TRBD2 aligns across 8 bases. V lost 2 bases and J lost 3; bases outside the gene matches: 6. This CDR3 is 15 amino acids long. Germline V gene lookup returns CDR1 KGHSH and CDR2 LQKENI. The whole variable domain, filled in from reference TRBV18 and TRBJ2-7, reads NAGVMQNPRHLVRRRGQEARLRCSPMKGHSHVYWYRQLPEEGLKFMVYLQKENIIDESGMPKERFSAEFPKEGPSILRIQQVVRGDSAAYFCASSPSFAGGYEQYFGPGTRLTVT.

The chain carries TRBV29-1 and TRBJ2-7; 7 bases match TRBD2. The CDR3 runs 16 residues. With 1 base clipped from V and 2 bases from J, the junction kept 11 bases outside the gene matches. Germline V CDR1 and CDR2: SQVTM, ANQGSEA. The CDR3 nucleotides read TGCAGCGTTGAAGTTCGTGGGGCTAGCGGTGCCTACGAGCAGTACGTC. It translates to CSVEVRGASGAYEQYV.

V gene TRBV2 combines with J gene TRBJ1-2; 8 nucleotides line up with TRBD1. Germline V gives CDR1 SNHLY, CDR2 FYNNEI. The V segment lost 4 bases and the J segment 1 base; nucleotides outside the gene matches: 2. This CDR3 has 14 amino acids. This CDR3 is CASSGTGYNYGYTF. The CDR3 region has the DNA TGTGCCAGCAGTGGGACAGGGTATAACTATGGCTACACCTTC.

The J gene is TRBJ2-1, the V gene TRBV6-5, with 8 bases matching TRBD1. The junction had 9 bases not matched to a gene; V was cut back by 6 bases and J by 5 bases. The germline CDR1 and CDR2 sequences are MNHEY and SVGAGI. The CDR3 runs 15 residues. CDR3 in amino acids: CASSQWDRPNNEQFF. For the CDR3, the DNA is TGTGCCAGCAGCCAGTGGGACAGGCCTAACAATGAGCAGTTCTTC.

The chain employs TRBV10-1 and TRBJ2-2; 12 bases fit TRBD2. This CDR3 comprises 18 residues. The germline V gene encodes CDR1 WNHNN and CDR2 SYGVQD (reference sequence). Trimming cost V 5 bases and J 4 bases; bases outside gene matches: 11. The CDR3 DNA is TGCGCCAGCAGTTTACTAGCGGGAGGAGGGGGTAGCACCGGGGAGCTGTTTTTT. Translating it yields CASSLLAGGGGSTGELFF.

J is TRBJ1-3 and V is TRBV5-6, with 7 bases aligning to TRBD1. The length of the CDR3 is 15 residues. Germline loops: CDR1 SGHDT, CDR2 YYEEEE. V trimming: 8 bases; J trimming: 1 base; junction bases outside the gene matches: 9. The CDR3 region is CASLLTGLSGNTIYF. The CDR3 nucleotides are TGTGCCAGTTTACTGACAGGGCTATCTGGAAACACCATATATTTT. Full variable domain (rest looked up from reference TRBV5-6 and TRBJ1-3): DAGVTQSPTHLIKTRGQQVTLRCSPKSGHDTVSWYQQALGQGPQFIFQYYEEEERQRGNFPDRFSGHQFPNYSSELNVNALLLGDSALYLCASLLTGLSGNTIYFGEGSWLTVV.

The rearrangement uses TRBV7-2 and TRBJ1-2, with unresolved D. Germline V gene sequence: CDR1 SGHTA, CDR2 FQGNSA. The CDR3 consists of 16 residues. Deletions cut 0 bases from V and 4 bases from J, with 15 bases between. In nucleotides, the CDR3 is TGTGCCAGCAGCTTAGCAGCAGTTGCGGCGAGCTATGGCTACACCTTC. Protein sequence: CASSLAAVAASYGYTF.

The CDR3 loop is CASSLERGIRHEKLFF. The CDR3 nucleotides are TGTGCCAGCAGCTTAGAAAGGGGAATCCGTCATGAAAAACTGTTTTTT. The chain combines TRBV11-2 with TRBJ1-4, with D tentatively TRBD1 (5 bases). V lost 0 bases, J lost 6 bases, and 14 bases lay in between. The CDR3 spans 16 residues. The germline V gene has CDR1 SGHAT and CDR2 FQNNGV.

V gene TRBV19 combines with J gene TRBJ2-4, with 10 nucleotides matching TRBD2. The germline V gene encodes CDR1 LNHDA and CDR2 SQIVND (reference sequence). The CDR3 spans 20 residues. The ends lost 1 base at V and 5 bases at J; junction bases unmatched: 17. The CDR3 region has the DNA TGTGCCAGTAGTATAGGGCGGCTAGCGGGAGTGTCACCGAGACAAAACATTCAGTACTTC. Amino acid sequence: CASSIGRLAGVSPRQNIQYF.

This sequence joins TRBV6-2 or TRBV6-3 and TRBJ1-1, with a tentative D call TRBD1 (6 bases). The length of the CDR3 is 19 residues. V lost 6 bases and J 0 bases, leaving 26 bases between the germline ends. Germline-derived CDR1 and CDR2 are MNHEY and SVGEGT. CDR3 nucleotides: TGTGCCAGCAGCCCGTCATCCGGCGGACAGACTTTTATGAACACTGAAGCTTTCTTT. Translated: CASSPSSGGQTFMNTEAFF.

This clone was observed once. CDR3 in DNA: TGTGCCAGCAGCCCACAACGAGGGCGGCATCAGCCCCAGCATTTT. Its protein is CASSPQRGRHQPQHF. V usage is TRBV2 and J usage is TRBJ1-5; D remains ambiguous. The V end was cut by 6 bases, the J end by 5 bases, with 17 bases between. Germline-derived CDR1 and CDR2 are SNHLY and FYNNEI. This CDR3 has 15 residues.

The CDR3 region has the DNA TGTGCCAGCAGCTTAAGGACTAGCGGGAATATTTTCTACGAGCAGTACGTC. This encodes CASSLRTSGNIFYEQYV. The chain carries TRBV7-3 and TRBJ2-7; TRBD2 agrees at 12 bases. The CDR3 runs 17 residues. The germline V gene encodes CDR1 SGHTA and CDR2 FQGTGA. V lost 1 base, J lost 3 bases, and 7 bases stayed unmatched.